This TCR beta chain was found in a study of blood T cell repertoires in COVID-19. In the authors' methods: Reference gene primer amplification yielded estimated nucleated cell counts. Sequencing used immunoSEQ multiplex PCR; TCRdb keeps in-frame clones, though not all of them. Clonal size and the V and J genes are those of that table, whereas D and trimming came from the DNA. The data hold 150,000 to 200,000 clones, with about 85% observed a single time. J was trimmed by 1 base and V by 2 bases; bases with no gene match: 4. Looked up from germline, CDR1 is LNHDA and CDR2 is SQIVND (reference sequence). CDR3 length: 16 residues.

This TCR was recovered from a woman in her 70s with COVID-19, enrolled during active disease. V gene TRBV19 combines with J gene TRBJ2-4, with 8 bases fitting TRBD2. The sample consisted of peripheral blood. The CDR3 here is CASSISGGGAKNIQYF. CDR3 coding DNA: TGTGCCAGTAGTATATCGGGCGGGGGGGCCAAAAACATTCAGTACTTC. Filled out from reference TRBV19 and TRBJ2-4, the complete variable domain reads DGGITQSPKYLFRKEGQNVTLSCEQNLNHDAMYWYRQDPGQGLRLIYYSQIVNDFQKGDIAEGYSVSREKKESFPLTVTSAQKNPTAFYLCASSISGGGAKNIQYFGAGTRLSVL.